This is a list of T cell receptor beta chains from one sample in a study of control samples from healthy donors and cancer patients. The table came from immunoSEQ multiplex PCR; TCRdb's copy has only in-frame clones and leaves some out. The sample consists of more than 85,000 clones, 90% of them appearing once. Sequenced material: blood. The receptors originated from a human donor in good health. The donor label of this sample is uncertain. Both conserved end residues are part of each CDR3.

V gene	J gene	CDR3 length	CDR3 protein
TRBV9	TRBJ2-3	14	CASSPWSSVDTQYF
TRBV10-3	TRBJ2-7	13	CATAPQSSYEQYF
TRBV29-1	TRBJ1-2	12	CSVEEKPGGYTF
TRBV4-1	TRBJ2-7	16	CASSQERALGSYEQYF
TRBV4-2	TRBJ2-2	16	CASSQGSAGNTGELFF
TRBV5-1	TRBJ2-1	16	CASSRNEGSSYNEQFF
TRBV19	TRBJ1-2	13	CASTETGFYGYTF
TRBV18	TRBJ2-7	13	CASSPQTTDEQYF
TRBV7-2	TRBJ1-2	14	CASSSRGVFEGYTF
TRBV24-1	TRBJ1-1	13	CATSQGRYTEAFF
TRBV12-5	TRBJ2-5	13	CASGSRGSETQYF
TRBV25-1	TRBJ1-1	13	CASGPQGDTEAFF
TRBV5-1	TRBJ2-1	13	CASSLGQGDEQFF
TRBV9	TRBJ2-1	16	CASSTSGGYVSNEQFF
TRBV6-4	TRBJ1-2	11	CASSGGYGYTF
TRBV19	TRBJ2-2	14	CASSSQENTGELFF
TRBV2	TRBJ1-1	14	CASSEGRLNTEAFF
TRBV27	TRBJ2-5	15	CASSFAGGLGETQYF
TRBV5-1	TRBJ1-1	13	CASSLQGSTEAFF
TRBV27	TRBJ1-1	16	CASRSSRDIMNTEAFF
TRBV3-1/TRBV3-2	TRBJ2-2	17	CASSPPPWKGDTGELFF
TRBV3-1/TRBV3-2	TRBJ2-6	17	CASSHSQGHFGANVLTF
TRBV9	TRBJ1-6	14	CASSVRDYNSPLHF
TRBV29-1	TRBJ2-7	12	CSVAGISYEQYF
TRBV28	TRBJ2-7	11	CASSLPGEQYF
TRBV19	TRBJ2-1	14	CASSRGQNYNEQFF
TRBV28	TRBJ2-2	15	CASSLGPRDTGELFF
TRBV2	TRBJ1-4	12	CAGGGDNEKLFF
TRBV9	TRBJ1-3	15	CASSVGTASGNTIYF
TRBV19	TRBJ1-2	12	CASSPHDYGYTF
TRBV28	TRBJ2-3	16	CASSPQQGLGTDTQYF
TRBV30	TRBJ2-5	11	CAWSASETQYF
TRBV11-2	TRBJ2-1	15	CASSFSGGGDYEQFF
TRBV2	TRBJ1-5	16	CASRPTGTGGNQPQHF
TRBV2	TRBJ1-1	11	CATSDRVEAFF
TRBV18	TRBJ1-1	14	CASSPGNANTEAFF
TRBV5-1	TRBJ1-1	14	CASSSGQGLNEAFF
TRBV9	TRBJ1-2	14	CASSAGGRTYGYTF
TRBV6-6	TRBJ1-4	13	CAGALQSNEKLFF
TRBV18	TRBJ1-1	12	CASSPSGPEAFF
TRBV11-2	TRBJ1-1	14	CASSLDLTAPEAFF
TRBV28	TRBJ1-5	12	CATQGASQPQHF
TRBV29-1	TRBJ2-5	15	CSVAGQGVWDETQYF
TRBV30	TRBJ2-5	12	CAWSREKETQYF
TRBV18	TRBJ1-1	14	CASSERGTNTEAFF
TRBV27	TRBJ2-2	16	CASSAIWDTNTGELFF
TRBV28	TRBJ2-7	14	CASTSPGALYEQYF
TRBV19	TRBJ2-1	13	CASSITGGDEQFF
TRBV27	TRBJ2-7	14	CASSLQGKRYEQYF
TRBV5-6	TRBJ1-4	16	CASSATGTATNEKLFF
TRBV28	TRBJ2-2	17	CASKVRTGRFGTGELFF
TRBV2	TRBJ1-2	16	CASSEFWGHTNYGYTF
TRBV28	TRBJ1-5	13	CASKNRGSQPQHF
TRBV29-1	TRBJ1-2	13	CSVGDNPFYGYTF
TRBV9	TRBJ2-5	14	CASSVWDDQETQYF
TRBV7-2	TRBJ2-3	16	CASSSGLAGATDTQYF
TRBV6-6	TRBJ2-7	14	CASNRGDKAYEQYF
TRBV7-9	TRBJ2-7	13	CASSPRGDGEQYF